This T cell receptor (beta chain) was sequenced during a study of beta chain features in type 1 diabetes. Note on this clone: Its antigen is not identified.

Expressed TCRB transcripts were sequenced because the entire RNA isolate underwent reverse transcription. The average output of naive, central memory and regulatory T cell samples was roughly 3.6 million reads. Sequencing used immunoSEQ multiplex PCR; TCRdb keeps in-frame clones, though not all of them. Among roughly 350,000 clones listed, approximately 11% were seen once. Every participating donor gave one draw, a heparinised blood sample averaging about 116 mL. Study-level results: Patients with type 1 diabetes carried fewer insertions and had more deletions at their VDJ junctions. The study found that naive, central memory and Treg TCRB repertoires appeared more similar in patients than in healthy donors.

The CDR3 extends over 17 amino acids. Germline CDR1 and CDR2: SGHDT and YYEEEE. Trimming cost V 1 base and J 0 bases, with 14 bases left between them. The origin of this receptor is a woman under 40 in good health. The sample consisted of naive CD4+ T cells from blood. The chain recombines TRBV5-6 with TRBJ1-5, with D tentatively TRBD1 (6 bases). The CDR3 DNA reads TGTGCCAGCAGCTTGTGGGGGGGGGCGTATAGCAATCAGCCCCAGCATTTT. It is translated as CASSLWGGAYSNQPQHF.